This TCR beta chain was sequenced for a study of CXCR3-negative and CXCR3-positive naive CD8 T cells. Study-wide points: TCR strength was inferred from TRB CDR3 properties, while surface CD5 was comparable between naive subsets. After cryopreservation, CXCR3 expression dropped partially; most assays used fresh PBMCs. Comparison of naive cells showed more hydrophobic TRB CDR3s in CXCR3-positive than in CXCR3-negative naive cells.

All TRB cDNA libraries came from 5' RACE performed with UMI labels. From its re-call of the 5' RACE reads, TCRdb lists each CDR3 protein once, without DNA. This sample contains some 6,700 distinct CDR3 sequences. Every individual CD8+ T cell subset underwent sorting in triplicate at 280,000 or so cells apiece. The germline V gene has CDR1 SGHRS and CDR2 YFSETQ. This CDR3 region has 13 residues. This clonotype is classed as medium-sized by frequency. The antigen remains undetermined. The rearrangement links TRBV5-1 to TRBJ2-5. The sequence was collected from a human donor in good health. Some clones in this sample may be carry-over from other donors' samples. Sequences were obtained from naive CXCR3- CD8+ T cells from blood. Subset indicated: CD45RO-CCR7+CD27+CD95- naive CD8+ T cells lacking CXCR3 (TNR3-). CDR3: CASSAGHKETQYF.